Listed below are T cell receptor beta chains from one sample, sequenced in a study of blood T cell repertoires in COVID-19. Sequenced by immunoSEQ multiplex PCR; TCRdb stores in-frame clones only, minus some. The sample yields fewer than 300,000 clones, around 82% seen once. The sequencing input was peripheral blood. These TCRs come from a woman between 50 and 59 years old who had recovered from COVID-19. Each CDR3 is given with its conserved first and last residue. A D gene is named only where the DNA matches it firmly. Size is omitted from some rows. Given values are once, few, many or a class for expanded clones.

V gene: TRBV30
clone size: -
D gene: TRBD2
J gene: TRBJ2-1
CDR3 DNA: TGTGCCTGGACCCCCCTAGCGGGGGAGGTTCAGTTCTTC
CDR3 protein: CAWTPLAGEVQFF

V gene: TRBV3-1/TRBV3-2
clone size: -
D gene: -
J gene: TRBJ2-7
CDR3 DNA: TGTGCCAGCAGTGCGGGCGAGTGGCGCCCCTACGAGCAGTACTTC
CDR3 protein: CASSAGEWRPYEQYF

V gene: TRBV21-1
clone size: -
D gene: -
J gene: TRBJ2-1
CDR3 DNA: TGTGCCAGCAGCCCCCACCGGACAGGGTATGAGCAGTTCTTC
CDR3 protein: CASSPHRTGYEQFF

V gene: TRBV11-3
clone size: -
D gene: TRBD1
J gene: TRBJ2-2
CDR3 DNA: TGTGCCAGCAGCCTGAGACAGGGGGCTACCGGGGAGCTGTTTTTT
CDR3 protein: CASSLRQGATGELFF

V gene: TRBV5-1
clone size: -
D gene: TRBD1
J gene: TRBJ1-2
CDR3 DNA: TGCGCCAGCAGCTTGGCGGGGACAGGGGGCGAAGGCTACACCTTC
CDR3 protein: CASSLAGTGGEGYTF

V gene: TRBV6-5
clone size: -
D gene: -
J gene: TRBJ1-1
CDR3 DNA: TGTGCCAGCAGTTACCCCGGACAGTTCGAAGCTTTCTTT
CDR3 protein: CASSYPGQFEAFF

V gene: TRBV2
clone size: -
D gene: TRBD1
J gene: TRBJ1-6
CDR3 DNA: TGTGCCAGCAGGATAGACATTGGACAGGGGAGGTCACCCCTCCACTTT
CDR3 protein: CASRIDIGQGRSPLHF

V gene: TRBV3-1/TRBV3-2
clone size: -
D gene: -
J gene: TRBJ1-1
CDR3 DNA: TGTGCCAGCAGCCCGCCGGGGAACACTGAAGCTTTCTTT
CDR3 protein: CASSPPGNTEAFF

V gene: TRBV30
clone size: few
D gene: -
J gene: TRBJ2-7
CDR3 DNA: TGTGCCTGGAGTGTGGGGGGGCCCCCGGACGAGCAGTACTTC
CDR3 protein: CAWSVGGPPDEQYF

V gene: TRBV2
clone size: -
D gene: TRBD2
J gene: TRBJ2-1
CDR3 DNA: TGTGCCAGCAGGATAGCGGGTGAGCAGTTCTTC
CDR3 protein: CASRIAGEQFF

V gene: TRBV23-1
clone size: once
D gene: TRBD2
J gene: TRBJ2-7
CDR3 DNA: TGCGCCAGCAGTCTGGGGGAGGGCAGGTACGAGCAGTACTTC
CDR3 protein: CASSLGEGRYEQYF

V gene: TRBV14
clone size: -
D gene: -
J gene: TRBJ2-5
CDR3 DNA: TGTGCCAGCAGCTCCCTGTACCAAGAGACCCAGTACTTC
CDR3 protein: CASSSLYQETQYF

V gene: TRBV5-4
clone size: -
D gene: TRBD2
J gene: TRBJ2-3
CDR3 DNA: TGTGCCACCCCATCGGGTAGCGGGGGTCCGACAGATACGCAGTATTTT
CDR3 protein: CATPSGSGGPTDTQYF